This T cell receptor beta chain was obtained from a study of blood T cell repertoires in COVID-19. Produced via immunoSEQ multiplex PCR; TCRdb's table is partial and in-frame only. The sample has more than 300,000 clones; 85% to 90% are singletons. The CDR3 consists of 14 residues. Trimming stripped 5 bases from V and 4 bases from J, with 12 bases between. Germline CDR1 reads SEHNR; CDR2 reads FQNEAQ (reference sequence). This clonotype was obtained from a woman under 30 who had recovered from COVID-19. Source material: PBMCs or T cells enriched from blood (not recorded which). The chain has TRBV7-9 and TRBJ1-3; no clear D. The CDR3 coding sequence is TGTGCCAGCAGCCAGCCCCGGGTCGGAAACACCATATATTTT. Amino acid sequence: CASSQPRVGNTIYF.